One sample yielded the 30 T cell receptor beta chains listed below, sequenced in a study of blood T cell repertoires in COVID-19. Profiling relied on immunoSEQ multiplex PCR, and the TCRdb table lists in-frame clones only, not all of them. The sample consists of 450,000 to 500,000 clones, about nine tenths of them appearing once. Specimen: PBMCs or T cells enriched from blood (not recorded which). The receptors derive from a woman aged 18-29 years who had recovered from COVID-19.

The chain is built from TRBV10-2 and TRBJ2-5; the match to TRBD1 covers 9 bases. J gave up 5 bases and V 10 bases, and 8 bases lay outside the gene matches. Germline V lookup: CDR1 WSHSY, CDR2 SAAADI. This CDR3 is built from 13 residues. The CDR3 sequence: CATWDRASETQYF. In DNA, the CDR3 is TGCGCCACGTGGGACAGGGCTTCGGAGACCCAGTACTTC.

The V gene is TRBV5-8, the J gene TRBJ1-2; D uncertain. The CDR3 has 18 amino acids. Germline assignment: CDR1 SGHTS and CDR2 YDEGEE. The V end was cut by 4 bases, the J end by 0 bases, with 22 bases between. CDR3 protein: CASSQRYKSDIANYGYTF. DNA of the CDR3: TGTGCCAGCAGCCAACGCTACAAGTCAGACATCGCTAACTATGGCTACACCTTC.

CDR3 sequence: CASSEGRGHEKLFF. In nucleotides, the CDR3 is TGTGCCAGCAGTGAAGGCAGGGGACATGAAAAACTGTTTTTT. V gene TRBV2 combines with J gene TRBJ1-4; perhaps TRBD1 as D (6 bases). Per germline, CDR1 SNHLY and CDR2 FYNNEI. The CDR3 totals 14 residues. V was shortened by 1 base and J by 6 bases, with 9 bases between the two germline ends.

V usage is TRBV10-3 and J usage is TRBJ2-1; 8 positions match TRBD2. The germline CDR1 and CDR2 sequences are ENHRY and SYGVKD. Trimming took 6 bases from V and 5 from J; bases not matched to a gene: 3. The CDR3 covers 13 residues. This CDR3 reads CAISGGANNEQFF. The CDR3 nucleotides read TGTGCCATCAGCGGGGGGGCGAACAATGAGCAGTTCTTC.

The chain combines TRBV3-1 (or the pseudogene TRBV3-2) with TRBJ2-3; 10 positions match TRBD1. The germline V gene has CDR1 LGHDT and CDR2 YNNKEL (reference sequence). This CDR3 is 15 amino acids long. J was trimmed by 4 bases and V by 4 bases; bases with no gene match: 5. CDR3 nucleotides: TGTGCCAGCAGCCTTCGGACAGGGGGATCAGATACGCAGTATTTT. Amino acid sequence: CASSLRTGGSDTQYF.

The chain combines TRBV5-1 with TRBJ2-7; 13 positions match TRBD2. The V gene's germline CDR1 is SGHRS and CDR2 YFSETQ. The CDR3 extends over 18 amino acids. The trim removed 4 bases at V and 0 bases at J, leaving 10 bases unmatched. CDR3 sequence: CASSITGTSGEFSYEQYF. CDR3 in DNA: TGCGCCAGCAGCATCACCGGGACTAGCGGGGAGTTCTCCTACGAGCAGTACTTC.

The V call is TRBV28, the J call TRBJ1-6, with a tentative D call TRBD1 (5 bases). V was trimmed by 8 bases and J by 7 bases, leaving 12 bases between them. Germline values: CDR1 MDHEN, CDR2 SYDVKM. The CDR3 is made up of 13 amino acids. The CDR3, as DNA: TGTGCCAGCGGGGCCGACAGAAATTCACCCCTCCACTTT. Its translation is CASGADRNSPLHF.

The CDR3 sequence is CSVPQGAQGYTF. The CDR3 bases are TGCAGCGTTCCCCAGGGGGCGCAGGGCTACACCTTC. The chain combines TRBV29-1 with TRBJ1-2; 8 nucleotides line up with TRBD1. V was pared by 5 bases and J by 8 bases, with 7 bases of the junction left unmatched. The CDR3 has 12 residues. Per germline, CDR1 SQVTM and CDR2 ANQGSEA.

The chain combines TRBV5-1 with TRBJ1-2, with D hard to call. CDR1 and CDR2 (germline): SGHRS, YFSETQ. Trimming took 0 bases from V and 0 from J, leaving 12 bases between them. The CDR3 consists of 16 residues. The CDR3 DNA reads as TGCGCCAGCAGCTTGGACGGAGGAGATGCTAACTATGGCTACACCTTC. Amino acid sequence: CASSLDGGDANYGYTF.

The chain uses TRBV29-1 and TRBJ1-5; D gene unclear. The CDR3 length is 12 residues. CDR1 and CDR2 (germline): SQVTM, ANQGSEA. The V end was cut by 4 bases, the J end by 4 bases, with 8 bases between. DNA for the CDR3: TGCAGCGTTGTTGGAGATAATCAGCCCCAGCATTTT. Translating gives CSVVGDNQPQHF. The variable domain in full, with the rest retrieved from reference TRBV29-1 and TRBJ1-5, is SAVISQKPSRDICQRGTSLTIQCQVDSQVTMMFWYRQQPGQSLTLIATANQGSEATYESGFVIDKFPISRPNLTFSTLTVSNMSPEDSSIYLCSVVGDNQPQHFGDGTRLSIL.

The chain recombines TRBV11-2 with TRBJ1-1, with TRBD1 matching over 10 bases. This CDR3 comprises 16 residues. The germline V gene has CDR1 SGHAT and CDR2 FQNNGV. Trimming took 5 bases from V and 5 from J; bases not matched to a gene: 11. The CDR3 loop reads CASSPRQGARGTEAFF. CDR3 bases: TGTGCCAGCAGCCCACGACAGGGGGCAAGAGGGACTGAAGCTTTCTTT.

The J gene is TRBJ1-2, the V gene TRBV27, with 7 bases that match TRBD1. J gave up 0 bases and V 8 bases, and 9 bases lay outside the gene matches. The V gene's germline CDR1 is MNHEY and CDR2 SMNVEV (reference sequence). CDR3 length: 15 residues. The CDR3: CASSASGTANYGYTF. The CDR3 nucleotides are TGTGCCAGCTCTGCTTCCGGGACAGCTAACTATGGCTACACCTTC.

The chain joins TRBV11-2 to TRBJ2-1; 10 nucleotides line up with TRBD2. The germline gives CDR1 SGHAT, CDR2 FQNNGV. The CDR3 covers 16 residues. Trimming at V came to 6 bases and at J to 0 bases, leaving 5 bases not matched to a gene. This CDR3 reads CASRLAGFSSYNEQFF. CDR3 nucleotides: TGTGCCAGCAGACTAGCGGGGTTTAGCTCCTACAATGAGCAGTTCTTC.

J is TRBJ2-5 and V is TRBV5-1; TRBD2 agrees at 10 bases. CDR3 length: 18 residues. The trim removed 1 base at V and 5 bases at J, leaving 14 bases unmatched. The V gene's germline CDR1 is SGHRS and CDR2 YFSETQ. The CDR3 DNA reads TGCGCCAGCAGCTTGACCCCCCCACTAGCGGGGTTGGAGGAGACCCAGTACTTC. It encodes CASSLTPPLAGLEETQYF.

V is TRBV6-2 or TRBV6-3 and J is TRBJ1-5, with TRBD1 identical over 7 bases. Germline assignment: CDR1 MNHEY and CDR2 SVGEGT. With 7 bases clipped from V and 1 base from J, the junction kept 4 bases outside the gene matches. The length of the CDR3 is 14 residues. The CDR3 DNA is TGTGCCAGCACCCCGGGACAGAGCAATCAGCCCCAGCATTTT. It yields the protein CASTPGQSNQPQHF.

This rearrangement joins TRBV4-1 to TRBJ2-1; no definite D call. The length of the CDR3 is 14 residues. Germline CDR1 and CDR2: MGHRA and YSYEKL. Deletions cut 3 bases from V and 9 bases from J, with 15 bases between. The chain's CDR3 is CASSHISPRSEQFF. The CDR3 DNA reads TGCGCCAGCAGCCACATAAGCCCTCGGAGTGAGCAGTTCTTC.

V is TRBV7-9 and J is TRBJ2-7; 9 bases line up with TRBD1. V lost 5 bases and J lost 5; bases outside the gene matches: 1. The CDR3 length is 12 residues. Looked up from germline, CDR1 is SEHNR and CDR2 is FQNEAQ (reference sequence). CDR3 DNA sequence: TGTGCCAGCAGCCGGGACAGGGACGAGCAGTACTTC. It is translated as CASSRDRDEQYF.

V is TRBV30 and J is TRBJ1-2, with D possibly matching TRBD1 (6 bases). This CDR3 region has 12 residues. The ends were cut back, 1 base at V and 7 bases at J, with 10 bases in the middle. Looked up from germline, CDR1 is GTSNPN and CDR2 is SVGIG (reference sequence). CDR3 in amino acids: CAWSGQAGGYTF. The CDR3, as DNA: TGTGCCTGGAGTGGACAGGCTGGTGGCTACACCTTC. The full variable domain, rest sourced from reference TRBV30 and TRBJ1-2, is SQTIHQWPATLVQPVGSPLSLECTVEGTSNPNLYWYRQAAGRGLQLLFYSVGIGQISSEVPQNLSASRPQDRQFILSSKKLLLSDSGFYLCAWSGQAGGYTFGSGTRLTVV.

The chain is built from TRBV10-1 and TRBJ2-3; D is unclear. Germline loops: CDR1 WNHNN, CDR2 SYGVQD (reference sequence). The CDR3 has 16 amino acids. V shed 2 bases and J shed 6 bases, with 18 bases lying between them. The CDR3 nucleotides are TGCGCCAGCAGTGAGAGTCCCGGTTTCCCGATGGATACGCAGTATTTT. Its protein product is CASSESPGFPMDTQYF.

The chain is built from TRBV6-5 and TRBJ1-2; TRBD1 matches 7 bases. This CDR3 comprises 13 residues. Looked up from germline, CDR1 is MNHEY and CDR2 is SVGAGI. V dropped 5 bases and J dropped 8; count of bases not matched to a gene: 8. CDR3 in DNA: TGTGCCAGCAGTCAAACGAGGGGGCAAGGCTACACCTTC. Its translation: CASSQTRGQGYTF.

The chain recombines TRBV15 with TRBJ1-3; 7 bases line up with TRBD1. Germline V gene lookup returns CDR1 LNHNV and CDR2 YYDKDF (reference sequence). The CDR3 is made up of 14 amino acids. Losses at the gene ends were 4 bases for V and 4 bases for J; bases not matched to a gene: 4. CDR3 loop: CATSTEDRGNTIYF. CDR3 DNA sequence: TGTGCCACCAGCACCGAGGACAGGGGAAACACCATATATTTT.

The chain recombines TRBV19 with TRBJ2-6, with D possibly TRBD2 on 6 matching bases. The CDR3 covers 17 residues. CDR1 LNHDA and CDR2 SQIVND come from the germline V gene (reference sequence). With 7 bases removed from V and 0 bases from J, the gap between germline ends came to 16 bases. CDR3 nucleotides: TGTGCCAGTAAAGGAGGGGTTGGCTACTCTGGGGCCAACGTCCTGACTTTC. Its protein is CASKGGVGYSGANVLTF.

This clone occurred a few times. The chain carries TRBV10-3 and TRBJ1-2; TRBD1 is a possible D gene (6 bases). The CDR3 is 16 amino acids. Trimming cost V 7 bases and J 4 bases, with 22 bases left between them. Germline V gene data show CDR1 as ENHRY and CDR2 as SYGVKD. The DNA for the CDR3 is TGTGCCATCACCTCCGGGGAGGGGGTCCCAAGCTATGGCTACACCTTC. It is translated as CAITSGEGVPSYGYTF.

The chain is built from TRBV5-1 and TRBJ2-3, with TRBD2 matching 9 bases. J gave up 5 bases and V 7 bases, and 8 bases lay outside the gene matches. CDR1 is SGHRS, CDR2 YFSETQ, per germline. The length of the CDR3 is 14 residues. The CDR3 is CASALSGGGDTQYF. The CDR3 region has the DNA TGCGCCAGCGCGCTTAGCGGGGGAGGAGATACGCAGTATTTT.

The V gene is TRBV7-3, the J gene TRBJ1-1; D gene unclear. This CDR3 has 15 amino acids. The germline V and J ends were trimmed by 5 bases and 3 bases, with 16 bases remaining between them. Germline assignment: CDR1 SGHTA and CDR2 FQGTGA. CDR3 nucleotides: TGTGCCAGCAGCCTCCAGGAAAACCCGGACACTGAAGCTTTCTTT. Amino acids: CASSLQENPDTEAFF.

The chain is built from TRBV14 and TRBJ1-6, with 9 bases aligning to TRBD1. Germline trimming cut 6 bases from V and 0 bases from J; bases unmatched to any gene: 6. Germline CDR1 reads SGHDN; CDR2 reads FVKESK. CDR3 length: 17 amino acids. This CDR3 is CASSPGTGSSYNSPLHF. The CDR3 DNA reads as TGTGCCAGCAGTCCCGGGACAGGGAGCTCCTATAATTCACCCCTCCACTTT.

This chain links TRBV29-1 with TRBJ2-1; 10 bases fit TRBD2. V shed 7 bases and J 2 bases; nucleotides not matched to a gene: 5. The CDR3 has 14 amino acids. Looked up from germline, CDR1 is SQVTM and CDR2 is ANQGSEA. CDR3 in amino acids: CSADTSGAYNEQFF. CDR3 sequence (DNA): TGCAGCGCTGATACTAGCGGGGCCTACAATGAGCAGTTCTTC.

The chain combines TRBV24-1 with TRBJ1-2, with D uncertain. Germline CDR1 and CDR2: KGHDR and SFDVKD. This CDR3 region has 13 residues. V lost 3 bases to trimming and J lost 4 bases, with 8 bases between them. The CDR3 protein is CATSDGGSYGYTF. CDR3 DNA: TGTGCCACCAGTGATGGCGGTAGCTATGGCTACACCTTC.

The rearrangement uses TRBV21-1 and TRBJ2-2; TRBD2 is taken as the D call from the table, unchecked against the DNA. TRBV21-1 is tagged as a pseudogene. This CDR3 is built from 14 residues. CDR3 region: CASSKGGMPGELFF. The DNA for the CDR3 is TGTGCCAGCAGCAAAGGCGGGATGCCCGGGGAGCTGTTTTTT.

In the case of this clone: Other nucleotide sequences from this sample produce the same CDR3. V and J are TRBV5-6 and TRBJ2-2; the D is unclear. CDR3 length: 12 residues. V was shortened by 1 base and J by 5 bases, with 3 bases between the two germline ends. Germline CDR1 is SGHDT and CDR2 is YYEEEE. DNA of the CDR3: TGTGCCAGCAGCTTGCCAACCGGGGAGCTGTTTTTT. Translation: CASSLPTGELFF. Variable domain in full (rest from reference TRBV5-6 and TRBJ2-2): DAGVTQSPTHLIKTRGQQVTLRCSPKSGHDTVSWYQQALGQGPQFIFQYYEEEERQRGNFPDRFSGHQFPNYSSELNVNALLLGDSALYLCASSLPTGELFFGEGSRLTVL.